One T cell receptor beta chain is described in this entry. This clone's antigen is unknown. The sample holds no much larger clone one base away, and base qualities are not on file. Collaborating institutions collected whole blood in K2EDTA tubes following their own protocols. Collaborator samples were shipped for TCRbeta analysis as frozen whole blood, isolated PBMCs, or DNA extracted from either sample type. TCRbeta CDR3 regions were amplified from genomic DNA using the immunoSEQ Assay, a bias-controlled multiplex PCR. The authors' pipeline ran thus. Within the assay, amplification of reference gene primers was used to estimate how many nucleated cells each sample contained. To quantify the absolute abundance of each unique TCRbeta CDR3 rearrangement, sequence reads were collapsed and filtered. For each sample, productive Simpson clonality was calculated as the square root of Simpson's diversity index over productive rearrangements. The source is immuneACCESS, and TCRdb retained only in-frame sequences with V and J called. Part of the clones is not carried over; for the studies checked, unresolved V genes explain less than half of this, and the remainder is unexplained. For V, J and clone size, that table is used; D and trimming come from the DNA. The sample table records around 97,000 clones; around four fifths of these occur just once. The leading ten clones occupy 12% of the sample.

These data are taken from a study of blood T cell repertoires in COVID-19 (dated by TCRdb to 2018 to 2021). A note on the overall study: Collaborator samples came from the United States, Italy and Spain and covered acute and convalescent phases of COVID-19. Where available, HLA class I and class II types were taken from metadata supplied by the sample provider and were not determined by assay-based typing. The sample metadata nearly always contained a de-identified subject ID, COVID-19 status, age in years and sex. Deeply sampled blood TCRbeta repertoires from subjects exposed to, actively infected with, or recovered from COVID-19 were included in the dataset. Samples were obtained from the ongoing ImmuneRACE study (first 160 participants) and from about 1,300 subjects provided by 6 global collaborators. The repertoires were released in a freely available public database meant as a resource for research on the immune response to SARS-CoV-2. The prospective study material was composed of cDNA or gDNA derived from T cells, B-cell-depleted T cells, or PBMCs. Results and caveats for the whole study, not just this receptor: How much clinical and demographic metadata was included differed by source and by participant, and the metadata was provided uncurated.

Trimmed from V: 10 bases; trimmed from J: 2 bases; junction bases lacking a gene match: 17. The CDR3 measures 17 amino acids from cysteine to phenylalanine. The entry retains the CDR3 DNA only, 51 bases that are in frame from base 1. CDR1 and CDR2, per the germline V gene, are ENHRY and SYGVKD. The specimen was peripheral blood. This receptor was obtained from a human donor in a cohort sampled during active COVID-19. The chain uses TRBV10-3 and TRBJ2-7, with TRBD2 matching 10 junction bases. The base sequence is TGTGCCACGGCTCCTGGGCGGGGGACTAGCGAGACCTACGAGCAGTACTTC. The encoded protein is CATAPGRGTSETYEQYF.